This TCR beta chain comes out of a study of Graves' ophthalmopathy and Graves' hyperthyroidism. About the study: If no ophthalmopathy appeared within 18 months of follow-up, hyperthyroidism was termed stable. General study points: Detection in blood was also observed for most expanded thyroid clonotypes above 0.001 frequency.

The diagnosis was founded upon clinical symptoms, serum thyroxine, TRAb, thyroid ultrasound and orbital computed tomography. The CDR3 has 15 amino acids. Germline V gives CDR1 SNHLY, CDR2 FYNNEI. The ends were cut back, 5 bases at V and 4 bases at J, with 17 bases in the middle. A word on this clonotype: Its antigen is undetermined.

TCR beta CDR3 regions were amplified from RNA transcripts. The library came from an HTBI-primed first-round RT-PCR and a second-round multiplex PCR. MiXCR was run by TCRdb on the multiplex PCR reads, yielding one entry per CDR3 protein. Of around 1,200,000 distinct CDR3 sequences listed, 35% to 40% were seen once; the top ten hold roughly 11%. The sample consisted of peripheral blood or thyroid tissue (not recorded which). The sequence derives from an adult man with Graves' hyperthyroidism. The chain has TRBV2 and TRBJ1-1; D is ambiguous. In DNA, the CDR3 is TGTGCCAGCAGTTTATTCGCGATACTTCCCACTGAAGCTTTCTTT. This encodes CASSLFAILPTEAFF.